This TCR beta chain was found in a study of blood T cell repertoires in COVID-19. Study-level background: Some COVID-19 samples were acute and others convalescent; all came from the United States, Italy and Spain. T cells, B-cell-depleted T cells, or PBMCs provided the cDNA or gDNA that served as material.

TCRdb's copy holds only in-frame clones and misses some; the assay was immunoSEQ multiplex PCR. There are under 500,000 clones in the sample; 80% to 90% occur only once, and over 4% lies in the top ten. This CDR3 spans 12 amino acids. Per the germline V gene, CDR1 is SGHNT and CDR2 is YYREEE (reference sequence). V was shortened by 1 base and J by 4 bases, with 5 bases between the two germline ends. The gene calls are TRBV5-4 and TRBJ1-1, with D perhaps matching TRBD1 (5 bases). Sequenced material: peripheral blood. This clonotype originated in a woman in her 30s with acute or convalescent COVID-19. The CDR3 loop is CASSLQGTEAFF. The CDR3 DNA reads TGTGCCAGCAGCTTGCAGGGCACTGAAGCTTTCTTT.